The subject of this entry is one T cell receptor (beta chain). The data stem from a study of T cell responses to AZD1222 COVID-19 vaccine. CDR3 length: 16 residues. V was pared by 4 bases and J by 2 bases, with 3 bases of the junction left unmatched. Germline CDR1 MDHEN, CDR2 SYDVKM. TCRdb's copy holds only in-frame clones and misses some; the assay was immunoSEQ multiplex PCR. The sample holds around 94,000 clones, 86% seen once. The specimen comprised peripheral blood, sampled on day 0 of AZD1222 vaccination. V gene TRBV28 combines with J gene TRBJ1-6; 9 bases map to TRBD1. The receptor comes from an adult in good health. CDR3 bases: TGTGCCAGCAGTTACAGGGGGCCCACCTATAATTCACCCCTCCACTTT. This gives the protein CASSYRGPTYNSPLHF.